This T cell receptor beta chain was retrieved from a study of cytomegalovirus exposure and HLA in healthy donors. Across the whole study: The early release's HLA-typed donors yielded 70 million to 85 million unique TCRs. Points from the study as a whole: A later analysis linked a missense DCLRE1C variant to TCR beta V- and J-gene trimming.

Notes on this clone: Its antigen is as yet unknown.

This PCR relied on a set of 60 Vbeta primers and 13 Jbeta primers. How the authors handled the data: Per a later analysis, the number of unique TCR beta chains was some 82 million, of which 9 million to 14 million were shared. Sequencing used immunoSEQ multiplex PCR; TCRdb keeps in-frame clones, though not all of them. V, J and clone size derive from that table, while D and trimming were established from the DNA sequence. The repertoire has about 120,000 clones, over 65% of them found once; the top ten carry less than 5.5%. The sample taken for sequencing was PBMCs. This clonotype was obtained from a woman aged 25 to 39 in good health and CMV-seropositive.

In DNA form, the CDR3 reads TGTGCCACCCAACAGGGGATCGGCTACGAGCAGTACTTC. It yields the protein CATQQGIGYEQYF. This rearrangement joins TRBV27 to TRBJ2-7; TRBD1 matches at 7 bases. The trim removed 10 bases at V and 3 bases at J, leaving 9 bases unmatched. The CDR3 is 13 residues long. CDR1 is MNHEY and CDR2 is SMNVEV in the germline V gene (reference sequence).